This entry lists 23 T cell receptor beta chains sequenced from one sample in a study of vaccination and CD4 T cells after COVID-19. Treatment meaning: roughly 11-day PBMC culture with coronavirus spike peptide pools or control peptides (ViraFEST assay). Oncomine TCR Beta short-read sequencing was applied to DNA from cultured CD4+ T cells. From the PCR reads, TCRdb called clonotypes with MiXCR, one entry per CDR3 protein. The sample includes approximately 18,000 distinct CDR3 sequences, less than 70% of them seen just once. These receptors' targets are unknown. Source material: CD4+ T cells from blood, cultured in vitro. Receptor source: a human donor who had recovered from COVID-19.

This clonotype was counted only a few times. The chain carries TRBV7-2 and TRBJ1-5; TRBD1 might be the D (5 bases). CDR3 length equals 14 residues. The V and J ends lost 3 bases and 5 bases respectively, with 11 bases between them. Germline V gives CDR1 SGHTA, CDR2 FQGNSA. In DNA form, the CDR3 reads TGTGCCAGCAGCTTCCCTGGGGGGGATCAGCCCCAGCATTTT. Translation: CASSFPGGDQPQHF.

CDR3 bases: TGCAGTGTGGCGTCCCGGGACAGGGGGCAGAGCAATCAGCCCCAGCATTTT. It encodes CSVASRDRGQSNQPQHF. The rearrangement uses TRBV20-1 and TRBJ1-5, with 12 nucleotides matching TRBD1. CDR3 length: 17 amino acids. Losses at the gene ends were 7 bases for V and 1 base for J; bases not matched to a gene: 11. Per germline, CDR1 DFQATT and CDR2 SNEGSKA (reference sequence).

The chain has TRBV27 and TRBJ1-2; D not certain. The V end lost 2 bases, the J end lost 8 bases, and 15 bases lay between the germline ends. The CDR3 totals 14 residues. CDR1 and CDR2 from the germline V gene are MNHEY and SMNVEV (reference sequence). CDR3 residues: CASSLRGTSGGYTF. The CDR3 coding sequence is TGTGCCAGCAGTTTAAGAGGCACCTCAGGAGGCTACACCTTC.

The V gene is TRBV24-1, the J gene TRBJ2-1, with D hard to call. The CDR3 contains 15 residues. V was clipped by 7 bases and J by 2 bases, with 14 bases between them. CDR1 is KGHDR, CDR2 SFDVKD, per germline. The chain's CDR3 is CATRASDGTYNEQFF. CDR3 DNA: TGTGCCACCAGGGCCTCAGACGGTACCTACAATGAGCAGTTCTTC.

This sequence joins TRBV20-1 and TRBJ2-5; weak D call: TRBD1 (5 bases). The CDR3 covers 18 residues. Trimming stripped 0 bases from V and 4 bases from J, with 24 bases between. Looked up from germline, CDR1 is DFQATT and CDR2 is SNEGSKA (reference sequence). DNA for the CDR3: TGCAGTGCTAGAGACTTCTTGCAAGGGGCCATGGCAGGAGAGACCCAGTACTTC. This codes for CSARDFLQGAMAGETQYF.

The chain has TRBV11-3 and TRBJ2-2; D may be TRBD1 (5 bases). Germline V gene lookup returns CDR1 SGHNT and CDR2 YENEEA. This CDR3 spans 15 amino acids. Trimming stripped 1 base from V and 2 bases from J, with 8 bases between. Written as DNA, the CDR3 is TGTGCCAGCAGCTTAGGTCAGGGTAACACCGGGGAGCTGTTTTTT. Translated: CASSLGQGNTGELFF.

This sequence joins TRBV27 and TRBJ1-1; 7 bases match TRBD1. Trimming at V came to 5 bases and at J to 3 bases, leaving 9 bases not matched to a gene. CDR3 length equals 15 residues. Per germline, CDR1 MNHEY and CDR2 SMNVEV (reference sequence). CDR3 bases: TGTGCCAGCAGTATCGACAGGGATGGACACACTGAAGCTTTCTTT. Protein sequence: CASSIDRDGHTEAFF.

The V and J genes are TRBV20-1 and TRBJ1-2; 10 nucleotides agree with TRBD1. The CDR3 spans 15 residues. Germline V gene data show CDR1 as DFQATT and CDR2 as SNEGSKA (reference sequence). The ends lost 3 bases at V and 6 bases at J; junction bases unmatched: 10. CDR3 region: CSASSGTGVDHGYTF. CDR3 in DNA: TGCAGTGCTAGCTCCGGGACAGGGGTAGACCATGGCTACACCTTC.

This chain joins TRBV28 and TRBJ1-2, with D uncertain. In germline, CDR1 is MDHEN, CDR2 SYDVKM. CDR3 length equals 11 residues. V was shortened by 5 bases and J by 4 bases, with 5 bases between the two germline ends. The CDR3 spells CASSKSYGYTF. CDR3 coding DNA: TGTGCCAGCAGTAAGAGCTATGGCTACACCTTC.

The rearrangement links TRBV29-1 to TRBJ1-4; TRBD1 matches 8 bases. The germline CDR1 and CDR2 sequences are SQVTM and ANQGSEA. CDR3 size: 13 residues. The V segment lost 7 bases and the J segment 6 bases; nucleotides outside the gene matches: 7. DNA of the CDR3: TGCAGCGGTGGACAGGGAGGAGATGAAAAACTGTTTTTT. It translates to CSGGQGGDEKLFF.

This rearrangement joins TRBV5-8 to TRBJ1-6, with D possibly TRBD1 on 6 matching bases. The CDR3 spans 16 residues. The V and J ends lost 4 bases and 7 bases respectively, with 18 bases between them. Germline lookup yields CDR1 SGHTS and CDR2 YDEGEE. The CDR3 DNA reads as TGTGCCAGCAGCATGACAGGATGGATTGCGAATTCACCCCTCCACTTT. Protein product: CASSMTGWIANSPLHF. Variable domain in full (rest from reference TRBV5-8 and TRBJ1-6): EAGVTQSPTHLIKTRGQQATLRCSPISGHTSVYWYQQALGLGLQFLLWYDEGEERNRGNFPPRFSGRQFPNYSSELNVNALELEDSALYLCASSMTGWIANSPLHFGNGTRLTVT.

The rearrangement uses TRBV6-4 and TRBJ1-2; 9 bases line up with TRBD1. The CDR3 contains 13 residues. CDR1 is MRHNA, CDR2 SNTAGT, per germline. Germline trimming cut 7 bases from V and 5 bases from J; bases unmatched to any gene: 5. The DNA for the CDR3 is TGTGCCAGCACCCCGGGACAGGGATATGGCTACACCTTC. It is translated as CASTPGQGYGYTF.

V usage is TRBV20-1 and J usage is TRBJ1-6, with TRBD1 as a possible D gene (5 bases). CDR1 and CDR2 (germline): DFQATT, SNEGSKA (reference sequence). This CDR3 comprises 14 residues. V was shortened by 8 bases and J by 1 base, with 12 bases between the two germline ends. CDR3 coding DNA: TGCAGTACAGGAAAGAGGTCCTATAATTCACCCCTCCACTTT. Amino acid sequence: CSTGKRSYNSPLHF.

The genes are TRBV18 and TRBJ1-1; 8 nucleotides match TRBD1. Germline values: CDR1 KGHSH, CDR2 LQKENI. The CDR3 sequence is 15 residues long. Germline trimming cut 0 bases from V and 5 bases from J; bases unmatched to any gene: 5. The CDR3 loop is CASSPPNRGKTEAFF. CDR3 DNA: TGTGCCAGCTCACCACCCAACAGGGGGAAAACTGAAGCTTTCTTT.

CDR3 protein: CACRDYPTDTQYF. Written as DNA, the CDR3 is TGTGCCTGCAGGGACTACCCCACAGATACGCAGTATTTT. The V gene is TRBV30, the J gene TRBJ2-3; 7 nucleotides align to TRBD2. This CDR3 comprises 13 residues. The germline V gene has CDR1 GTSNPN and CDR2 SVGIG (reference sequence). After removal of 6 bases from V and 2 bases from J, the junction contained 5 bases not matched to a gene.

This clonotype was picked up one time. The chain uses TRBV7-3 and TRBJ2-2; D is unclear. Looked up from germline, CDR1 is SGHTA and CDR2 is FQGTGA. The CDR3 is 14 residues long. V was cut by 7 bases and J by 0 bases, with 9 bases left in between. The CDR3 here is CASKVHANTGELFF. In DNA form, the CDR3 reads TGTGCCAGCAAAGTTCACGCGAACACCGGGGAGCTGTTTTTT.

This clonotype turned up a few times. J is TRBJ1-2 and V is TRBV7-6; D is possibly TRBD1 (5 bases). The germline V and J ends were trimmed by 2 bases and 8 bases, with 15 bases remaining between them. CDR1 is SGHVS and CDR2 is FNYEAQ in the germline V gene. The CDR3 is made up of 14 amino acids. CDR3 region: CASSLWGGKGGYTF. The CDR3 DNA is TGTGCCAGCAGCTTATGGGGGGGAAAGGGAGGCTACACCTTC.

This clonotype was counted between two and nine times. The V call is TRBV27, the J call TRBJ1-1; no clear D. The CDR3 sequence is 13 residues long. Trimming stripped 8 bases from V and 0 bases from J, with 10 bases between. Germline CDR1 and CDR2: MNHEY and SMNVEV (reference sequence). CDR3 loop: CASGRTVNTEAFF. The CDR3 coding sequence is TGTGCCAGCGGTCGGACGGTGAACACTGAAGCTTTCTTT.

The gene calls are TRBV6-1 and TRBJ1-5, with D possibly TRBD1 on 5 matching bases. CDR1 and CDR2 from the germline V gene are MNHNS and SASEGT. Trimming pared 1 base from V and 1 base from J, leaving 11 bases between. There are 16 residues in the CDR3. The CDR3 sequence: CASSEEAGLSNQPQHF. The CDR3 DNA sequence: TGTGCCAGCAGTGAAGAGGCAGGGTTGAGCAATCAGCCCCAGCATTTT.

The chain combines TRBV6-1 with TRBJ1-4; no definite D call. CDR1 MNHNS and CDR2 SASEGT come from the germline V gene. V was shortened by 7 bases and J by 8 bases, with 14 bases between the two germline ends. There are 13 residues in the CDR3. DNA for the CDR3: TGTGCCAGCACCCAGATAGGGATCGAAAAACTGTTTTTT. It encodes CASTQIGIEKLFF.

J is TRBJ2-4 and V is TRBV7-2, with TRBD2 matching over 9 bases. The CDR3 consists of 15 residues. V lost 1 base, J lost 8 bases, and 6 bases stayed unmatched. The germline V gene has CDR1 SGHTA and CDR2 FQGNSA. CDR3 nucleotides: TGTGCCAGCAGCTTAGGGGGGCGGACTAGCGACATTCAGTACTTC. Protein sequence: CASSLGGRTSDIQYF.

This chain links TRBV11-1 with TRBJ2-1, with TRBD1 matching 9 bases. This CDR3 has 17 amino acids. Looked up from germline, CDR1 is SGHAT and CDR2 is FQDESV (reference sequence). J gave up 2 bases and V 0 bases, and 5 bases lay outside the gene matches. DNA of the CDR3: TGTGCCAGCAGCTTAGCCCCTGGACAGGGGACCTACAATGAGCAGTTCTTC. The encoded protein is CASSLAPGQGTYNEQFF.

This clonotype has more than one count but fewer than ten. The chain combines TRBV6-5 with TRBJ1-2; no reliable D call. The CDR3 consists of 15 residues. The germline V and J ends were trimmed by 0 bases and 3 bases, with 11 bases remaining between them. CDR1 and CDR2 (germline): MNHEY, SVGAGI. In DNA form, the CDR3 reads TGTGCCAGCAGTTACTCTATCGGGAGTTACTATGGCTACACCTTC. It specifies CASSYSIGSYYGYTF.